The text below deals with one T cell receptor beta chain. Only one count was recorded for this clone. The antigen it recognizes is unknown. No base quality information exists; no much larger clone differs at one position. The data are from a study of chemoradiotherapy in HPV16-positive cancers (dated by TCRdb to 2022 to 2024). Background on the whole study: Candidate HPV-specific T-cell clones and common TCR motifs were defined through functional T-cell assays on cells from a couple of HPV16-positive patients. The candidate HPV-specific TCRs and motifs were then tracked in TCR repertoires from 86 patients with HPV-related cancers. The study asked whether T-cell immunity to the HPV oncoproteins E6 and E7 changes during chemoradiotherapy and whether this immunity affects survival. What the authors observed across the whole study: Only a couple of HPV16-positive patients were used to derive the functional definition of HPV-specific T cells, and the survival association was reported for HPV16-positive patients. In HPV16-positive patients, expansion of HPV-responsive T cells during chemoradiotherapy was associated with improved recurrence-free survival. Expansion of candidate HPV-specific clones and E7-related TCR motifs was observed in the tumor microenvironment during treatment, whereas no such expansion was observed for non-HPV-specific T cells.

Taken from cysteine to phenylalanine, the CDR3 has 13 residues. CDR3 DNA only is kept here, 39 bases in frame from base 1. At the junction V is shortened by 3 bases and J by 5 bases, with 10 bases in between. The CDR1 and CDR2 encoded by the germline V gene (reference sequence) are SEHNR and FQNEAQ. The library was prepared using the immunoSEQ multiplex PCR assay. TCRdb limited this immuneACCESS table to in-frame rearrangements with V and J called. A share of clones is missing; checked studies link under half to unresolved V genes, and the rest is unexplained. The sample table holds around 29,000 clones, of which about 94% were seen once. The ten largest clonotypes hold about a sixth of the sample. Repertoires were sampled repeatedly over the course of chemoradiotherapy so that clonal expansion in the tumor microenvironment could be followed.

The sample in question was blood, obtained from a patient who underwent chemoradiotherapy. Rearrangement joined TRBV7-9 to TRBJ2-5; the D gene lacks a confident call. The receptor comes from a human donor with HPV-associated anogenital cancer. The sequence in DNA is TGTGCCAGCAGCTTTCATGGACGGGAGACCCAGTACTTC. It translates as CASSFHGRETQYF.